The rows below give T cell receptor beta chains drawn from one sample of a study of shared clonotypes between healthy human individuals. Repertoires were generated with immunoSEQ multiplex PCR, while TCRdb's copy carries only in-frame clones and drops some. The table lists hundreds of thousands of clones, 90% to 96% of them singletons. The source material was naive CD4+ T cells sorted from blood. The origin of the receptors is a woman in her twenties or thirties in good health. The CDR3 runs from the conserved cysteine through the conserved F or W. D genes are given only for firm matches. Not all rows give a size; the values are once, few, many and, for expanded clones, a class.

v_call	d_call	clone_size	j_call	cdr3_nt	cdr3_aa
TRBV5-1	.	.	TRBJ1-1	TGCGCCAGCAGGCTAACCCTCAGGGTGAACACTGAAGCTTTCTTT	CASRLTLRVNTEAFF
TRBV6-6	TRBD1	.	TRBJ1-1	TGTGCCAGCAGCCAGGGGGCGAGCACTGAAGCTTTCTTT	CASSQGASTEAFF
TRBV6-5	.	.	TRBJ1-1	TGTGCCAGCAGTTACCTCGACGAGAACACTGAAGCTTTCTTT	CASSYLDENTEAFF
TRBV6-6	TRBD1	once	TRBJ1-2	TGTGCCAGCAGTTCCGGGACAGGGGGCGTGGTTGGCTACACCTTC	CASSSGTGGVVGYTF
TRBV9	TRBD2	.	TRBJ2-3	TGTGCCAGCAGCCAGGGGTTCGGGACTAGCGGGGGGAGCACAGATACGCAGTATTTT	CASSQGFGTSGGSTDTQYF
TRBV7-9	TRBD1	.	TRBJ1-4	TGTGCCAGCAGCTCGGGAACAGGGGCGGCAGAAAAACTGTTTTTT	CASSSGTGAAEKLFF
TRBV19	TRBD1	.	TRBJ2-1	TGTGCCAGTAGTATGACGACCGGGACAGGAGTCCACAATGAGCAGTTCTTC	CASSMTTGTGVHNEQFF
TRBV5-1	TRBD2	.	TRBJ2-1	TGCGCCAGCATCTCAATAGCGGGAGGGCCGAGTAATGAGCAGTTCTTC	CASISIAGGPSNEQFF
TRBV28	.	.	TRBJ2-3	TGTGCCAGCAGTTACCTAGCGCGAGGTCGCACAGATACGCAGTATTTT	CASSYLARGRTDTQYF
TRBV30	TRBD1	.	TRBJ1-5	TGTGCCTGCGGACAGGGGGTTCAGCCCCAGCATTTT	CACGQGVQPQHF
TRBV11-2	.	.	TRBJ1-4	TGTGCCAGCAGCTTAGGACAGGTTAATGAAAAACTGTTTTTT	CASSLGQVNEKLFF
TRBV7-2	TRBD2	.	TRBJ2-7	TGTGCCAGCAGCCCCCAGGGACTACAACCCTACGAGCAGTACTTC	CASSPQGLQPYEQYF
TRBV2	TRBD1	.	TRBJ2-1	TGTGCCAGCAGTTTCGGACAGGGGCTGCTCAATGAGCAGTTCTTC	CASSFGQGLLNEQFF
TRBV5-1	TRBD2	.	TRBJ2-7	TGCGCCAGCAGCTGGACTAGCGGATCGTACGAGCAGTACTTC	CASSWTSGSYEQYF
TRBV28	.	.	TRBJ2-5	TGTGCCAGCAGTATTACTATACAGGGAATAGGGGAGACCCAGTACTTC	CASSITIQGIGETQYF
TRBV27	.	once	TRBJ2-7	TGTGCCAGCAGCTCGTGGGCGGTCAGCGGGACAAGACCCTACGAGCAGTACTTC	CASSSWAVSGTRPYEQYF
TRBV6-1	.	once	TRBJ2-7	TGTGCCAGCAGTGAGTCCCAGGACAGCGCCTACGAGCAGTACTTC	CASSESQDSAYEQYF
TRBV5-1	TRBD2	.	TRBJ2-5	TGCGCCAGCAGCCTTACTAGCGGGAGGGCGACTGAGCAGTACTTC	CASSLTSGRATEQYF
TRBV4-1	TRBD2	.	TRBJ2-3	TGCGCCAGCAGCCAAAGAGAGGAAGCGGGAGAGGTGGATACGCAGTATTTT	CASSQREEAGEVDTQYF
TRBV9	.	.	TRBJ1-1	TGTGCCAGCAGCGTAGAGGGATTAATGAACACTGAAGCTTTCTTT	CASSVEGLMNTEAFF
TRBV6-1	.	.	TRBJ2-2	TGTGCCAGCAGTGATTATGGAGACCGGAACACCGGGGAGCTGTTTTTT	CASSDYGDRNTGELFF
TRBV7-6	.	.	TRBJ1-5	TGTGCCAGCAGCTTAGTCCCGCCGAGTCAGGGCGTCCAAGATCAGCCCCAGCATTTT	CASSLVPPSQGVQDQPQHF
TRBV9	.	.	TRBJ2-1	TGTGCCAGCAGCGTAGCGATAGGGGATGATCACAATGAGCAGTTCTTC	CASSVAIGDDHNEQFF
TRBV27	.	.	TRBJ1-4	TGTGCCAGCAGTCGTCCCAATGAAAAACTGTTTTTT	CASSRPNEKLFF
TRBV28	.	.	TRBJ2-5	TGTGCCAGCAGTTTATCTTCTTGGGGACAAGAGACCCAGTACTTC	CASSLSSWGQETQYF
TRBV13	.	.	TRBJ1-5	TGTGCCAGCAGCTTAGGACGACCGAACAATCAGCCCCAGCATTTT	CASSLGRPNNQPQHF
TRBV4-1	.	.	TRBJ1-1	TGCGCCAGCAGTCCTTTGGGGGGAGTCATGAACACTGAAGCTTTCTTT	CASSPLGGVMNTEAFF
TRBV7-9	.	.	TRBJ2-1	TGTGCCAGCAGCTCGGCCGGGACGAAGGGCAATGAGCAGTTCTTC	CASSSAGTKGNEQFF